This entry lists 13 T cell receptor beta chains sequenced from one sample in a study of OX40 agonist ivuxolimab in advanced cancers. Measured with immunoSEQ multiplex PCR; TCRdb has only the in-frame clones, and not every one. The data show 65,000 to 70,000 clones, with almost 90% seen just once and over 9.5% held by the top ten. Sequencing used CD4+ or CD8+ T cells sorted from blood, obtained in a trial of the OX40 agonist ivuxolimab. All receptors derive from an adult with an advanced solid tumor such as melanoma, head and neck, liver or kidney cancer.

V gene TRBV5-1 combines with J gene TRBJ2-2; 7 bases are shared with TRBD2. Trimming cost V 0 bases and J 1 base; bases outside gene matches: 6. Germline V gene lookup returns CDR1 SGHRS and CDR2 YFSETQ. The CDR3 sequence is 17 residues long. CDR3 region: CASSLVSASGNTGELFF. CDR3 nucleotide sequence: TGCGCCAGCAGCTTGGTATCGGCTAGCGGGAACACCGGGGAGCTGTTTTTT.

The sample holds one count of this clone. The chain uses TRBV7-2 and TRBJ2-1, with 7 bases fitting TRBD2. The CDR3 sequence is 14 residues long. Germline V CDR1 and CDR2: SGHTA, FQGNSA. With V trimmed by 5 bases and J by 2 bases, 3 bases remained unmatched. The CDR3 spells CASSVGLAYNEQFF. CDR3 nucleotides: TGTGCCAGCAGCGTTGGACTAGCCTACAATGAGCAGTTCTTC.

This clone appeared once. An end of the junction does not agree with germline; a read error may underlie this. The chain combines TRBV20-1 with TRBJ2-7; TRBD2 is a possible D gene (5 bases). CDR1 is DFQATT, CDR2 SNEGSKA, per germline (reference sequence). The CDR3 runs to 11 residues. CDR3 in amino acids: CSARLASIGHF. CDR3 DNA: TGCAGTGCTAGATTAGCGAGTATAGGGCACTTC.

The chain links TRBV20-1 to TRBJ2-1, with D perhaps TRBD1 or TRBD2 (6 bases each). Deletions cut 7 bases from V and 9 bases from J, with 13 bases between. The germline V gene has CDR1 DFQATT and CDR2 SNEGSKA (reference sequence). The CDR3 length is 11 residues. CDR3 in amino acids: CSGRGVSEQFF. Here the CDR3 DNA reads TGCAGTGGTAGGGGGGTTAGTGAGCAGTTCTTC.

For the CDR3, the DNA is TGTGCCAGCTCACCTGGACAGGGAGGGGAGACCCAGTACTTC. It is translated as CASSPGQGGETQYF. The V call is TRBV18, the J call TRBJ2-5; TRBD1 is a possible D gene (8 bases). V lost 3 bases and J 5 bases, leaving 13 bases between the germline ends. This CDR3 contains 14 residues. Germline loops: CDR1 KGHSH, CDR2 LQKENI. Full variable domain (outside the CDR3, taken from reference TRBV18 and TRBJ2-5): NAGVMQNPRHLVRRRGQEARLRCSPMKGHSHVYWYRQLPEEGLKFMVYLQKENIIDESGMPKERFSAEFPKEGPSILRIQQVVRGDSAAYFCASSPGQGGETQYFGPGTRLLVL.

The chain's CDR3 is CAITADRPGELFF. The DNA for the CDR3 is TGTGCCATCACGGCGGACAGGCCCGGGGAGCTGTTTTTT. This chain connects TRBV10-3 to TRBJ2-2, with TRBD1 matching over 7 bases. The ends lost 7 bases at V and 6 bases at J; junction bases unmatched: 5. The CDR3 length is 13 residues. Looked up from germline, CDR1 is ENHRY and CDR2 is SYGVKD.

This clone was detected once. This chain connects TRBV5-1 to TRBJ2-5, with 8 bases identical to TRBD2. CDR3 length: 16 amino acids. Trimming cost V 0 bases and J 0 bases; bases outside gene matches: 4. Germline CDR1 and CDR2: SGHRS and YFSETQ. The CDR3 spells CASSLGASGYQETQYF. The CDR3 bases are TGCGCCAGCAGCTTGGGGGCTAGCGGGTACCAAGAGACCCAGTACTTC.

The chain employs TRBV28 and TRBJ2-1, with 9 bases matching TRBD2. The CDR3 has 14 residues. V was clipped by 1 base and J by 8 bases; unmatched bases: 3. The germline CDR1 and CDR2 sequences are MDHEN and SYDVKM. CDR3 sequence reads: CASSLSGGRDEQFF. The CDR3, as DNA: TGTGCCAGCAGTTTATCGGGCGGGAGGGATGAGCAGTTCTTC.

The genes are TRBV10-3 and TRBJ2-1; TRBD2 matches at 7 bases. J gave up 0 bases and V 3 bases, and 8 bases lay outside the gene matches. Looked up from germline, CDR1 is ENHRY and CDR2 is SYGVKD. The CDR3 contains 17 residues. The CDR3 is CAISDTLAGPSYNEQFF. The CDR3 nucleotides read TGTGCCATCAGTGATACCTTAGCGGGTCCCTCCTACAATGAGCAGTTCTTC.

V and J are TRBV4-2 and TRBJ1-4, with D possibly being TRBD1 (5 bases). CDR3 length: 14 residues. V was cut by 4 bases and J by 5 bases, with 11 bases left in between. Germline-derived CDR1 and CDR2 are LGHNA and YNFKEQ. As DNA, the CDR3 is TGTGCCAGCAGCCCCCCAAGGGGAAATGAAAAACTGTTTTTT. It specifies CASSPPRGNEKLFF.

CDR3 sequence: CASRLSGSNTGELFF. CDR3 coding DNA: TGTGCCAGCAGACTTAGCGGGAGCAACACCGGGGAGCTGTTTTTT. V is TRBV6-6 and J is TRBJ2-2, with TRBD2 matching over 9 bases. The CDR3 length is 15 residues. Germline V gene data show CDR1 as MNHNY and CDR2 as SVGAGI (reference sequence). The trim removed 6 bases at V and 2 bases at J, leaving 4 bases unmatched.

This chain links TRBV5-6 with TRBJ2-5; D is ambiguous. Between the trimmed V and J ends, which lost 0 bases and 5 bases, there was a span of 2 bases. Germline V gives CDR1 SGHDT, CDR2 YYEEEE. The CDR3 is 11 amino acids. As DNA, the CDR3 is TGTGCCAGCAGCTTGGCGGAGACCCAGTACTTC. Residues: CASSLAETQYF.

The CDR3 protein is CASRRSGLMVQYF. CDR3 sequence (DNA): TGTGCCAGCAGGCGTAGCGGCCTTATGGTTCAGTACTTC. The genes are TRBV6-5 and TRBJ2-4, with D maybe TRBD2 (6 bases). The CDR3 contains 13 residues. Germline CDR1 is MNHEY and CDR2 is SVGAGI. Trimming left V 6 bases short and J 11 bases short, with 17 bases between.